The clone carrying this TCR beta chain has ten or more counts. Antigen unknown. The sample is drawn from a study of response to subunit inactivated influenza vaccine. Study-wide points: The authors suggested that every seasonal influenza vaccination recruits few new T cells.

The V end was cut by 11 bases, the J end by 2 bases, with 19 bases between. CDR1 ENHRY and CDR2 SYGVKD come from the germline V gene. The CDR3 is 15 residues long. TCRdb passed the RT-PCR reads through MiXCR, listing each CDR3 protein once. The sample yields over 800,000 distinct CDR3 sequences, 20% to 25% seen once. The input for sequencing was PBMCs from blood, taken around 5 days after vaccination. The TCR originated in a man aged 45-60 years who received an inactivated influenza vaccine. The chain carries TRBV10-3 and TRBJ2-1, with a possible D match to TRBD2 (7 bases). The CDR3 spells CAAAGARITYNEQFF. Here the CDR3 DNA reads TGTGCCGCCGCGGGGGCAAGAATCACCTACAATGAGCAGTTCTTC.